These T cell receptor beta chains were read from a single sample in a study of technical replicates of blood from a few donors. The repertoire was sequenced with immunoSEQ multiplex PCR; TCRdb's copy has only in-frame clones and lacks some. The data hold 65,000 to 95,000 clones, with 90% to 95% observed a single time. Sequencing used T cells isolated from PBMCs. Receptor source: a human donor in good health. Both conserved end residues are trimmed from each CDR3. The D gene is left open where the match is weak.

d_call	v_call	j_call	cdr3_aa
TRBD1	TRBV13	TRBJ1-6	ASSSRQGATSPLH
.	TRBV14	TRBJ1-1	ASSQDVGVLAF
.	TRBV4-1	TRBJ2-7	ASSYRVIDEQY
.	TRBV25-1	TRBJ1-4	ASRTQGVGEKLF
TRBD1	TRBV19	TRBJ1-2	ASSRGQERNYGYT
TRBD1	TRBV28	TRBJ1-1	ASTQGVSAF
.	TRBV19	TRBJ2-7	ASSPMGSGVREQY
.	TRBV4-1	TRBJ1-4	ASSPPSLMRTPHEKLF
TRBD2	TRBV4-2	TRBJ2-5	ASSPGTSGEETQY
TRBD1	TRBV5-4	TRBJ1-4	ASSPRDRNEKLF
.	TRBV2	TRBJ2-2	ASSASPNTGELF
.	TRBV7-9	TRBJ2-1	ASSLLRSVYNEQF
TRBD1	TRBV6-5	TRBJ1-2	ASSARGQLDGYT
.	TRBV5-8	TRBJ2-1	ASSLDSLHYNEQF
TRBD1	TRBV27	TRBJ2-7	ASGKTGEEQY
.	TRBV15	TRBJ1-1	ATSRVQGGLAEAF
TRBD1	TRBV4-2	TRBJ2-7	ASSQVPGTGLEEQY
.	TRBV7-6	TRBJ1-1	ASSPTGRSTEAF
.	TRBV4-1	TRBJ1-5	ASSQDRGRFEAQH
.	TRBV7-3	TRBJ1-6	ASSLNSAGKNSPLH
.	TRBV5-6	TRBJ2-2	ASSFGGYQNTGELF
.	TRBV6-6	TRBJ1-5	ASRSAGQGNQPQH
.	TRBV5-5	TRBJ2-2	ASPDGGTLANTGELF
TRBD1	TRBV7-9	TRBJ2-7	ASSLATGGLYEQY
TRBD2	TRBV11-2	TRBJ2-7	ASREGRGSYEQY
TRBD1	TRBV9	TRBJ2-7	ASSLRTGAYEQY
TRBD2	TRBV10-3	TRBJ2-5	AISPKTSGQETQY
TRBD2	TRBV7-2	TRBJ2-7	ASSLYFLSASGLYEQY
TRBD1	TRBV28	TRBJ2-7	ASSSRDRVAYEQY
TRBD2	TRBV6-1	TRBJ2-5	ATVTSGIQETQY
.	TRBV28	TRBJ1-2	ASSFTGFNGYT
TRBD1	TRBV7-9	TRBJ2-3	ASSTRDRATSTDTQY
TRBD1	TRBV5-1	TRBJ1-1	ASSLEGGSMNTEAF
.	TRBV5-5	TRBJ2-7	ASSWRGLEQY
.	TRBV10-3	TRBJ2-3	AIKGQGGIADTQY
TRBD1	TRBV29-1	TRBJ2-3	SIEPGTGATDTQY
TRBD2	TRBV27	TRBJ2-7	ASSYRPAGASYEQY
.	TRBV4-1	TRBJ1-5	ASSQGEYYQPQH
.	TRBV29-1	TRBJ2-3	SVEPRGTDTQY
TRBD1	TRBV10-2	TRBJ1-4	ASFSGTAEKLF
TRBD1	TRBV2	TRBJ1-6	ASRGQVRDSPLH
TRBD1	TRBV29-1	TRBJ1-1	SAGTGGPTEAF
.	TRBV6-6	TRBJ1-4	ASRLAWTTTNEKLF
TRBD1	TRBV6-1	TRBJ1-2	ASSPGGYGYT